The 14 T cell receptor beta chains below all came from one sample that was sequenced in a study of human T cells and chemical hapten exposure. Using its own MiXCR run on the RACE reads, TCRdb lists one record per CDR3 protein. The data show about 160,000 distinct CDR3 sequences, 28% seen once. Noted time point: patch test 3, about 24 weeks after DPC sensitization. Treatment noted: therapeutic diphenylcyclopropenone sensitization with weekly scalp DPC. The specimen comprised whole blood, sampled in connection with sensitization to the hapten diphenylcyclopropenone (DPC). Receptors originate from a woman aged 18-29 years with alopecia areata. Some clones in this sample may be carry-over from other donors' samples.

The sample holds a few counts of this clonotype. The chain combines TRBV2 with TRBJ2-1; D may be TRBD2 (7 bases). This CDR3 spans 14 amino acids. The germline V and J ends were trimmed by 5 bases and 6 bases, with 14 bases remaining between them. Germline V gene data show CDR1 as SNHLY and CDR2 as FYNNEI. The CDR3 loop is CASSRPRGGNEQFF. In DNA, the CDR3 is TGTGCCAGCAGTCGTCCGAGGGGGGGCAATGAGCAGTTCTTC.

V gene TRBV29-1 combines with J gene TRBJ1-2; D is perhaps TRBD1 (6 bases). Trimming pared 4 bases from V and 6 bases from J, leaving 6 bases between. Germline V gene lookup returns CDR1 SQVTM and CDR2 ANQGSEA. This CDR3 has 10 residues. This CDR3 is CSVGGHGYTF. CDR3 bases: TGCAGCGTTGGGGGGCATGGCTACACCTTC.

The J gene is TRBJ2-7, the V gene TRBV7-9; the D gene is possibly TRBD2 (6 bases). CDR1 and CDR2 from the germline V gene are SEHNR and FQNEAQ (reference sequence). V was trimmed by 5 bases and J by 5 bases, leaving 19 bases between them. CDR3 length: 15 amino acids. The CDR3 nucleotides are TGTGCCAGCAGCCCACGACATCGGGGGAGCAACGAGCAGTACTTC. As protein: CASSPRHRGSNEQYF.

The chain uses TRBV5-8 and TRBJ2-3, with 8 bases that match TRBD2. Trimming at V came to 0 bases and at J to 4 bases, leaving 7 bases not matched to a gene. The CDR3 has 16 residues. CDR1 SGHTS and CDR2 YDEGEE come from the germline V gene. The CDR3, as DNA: TGTGCCAGCAGCTTGGGGGTTAGCGGGACGGCAGATACGCAGTATTTT. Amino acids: CASSLGVSGTADTQYF.

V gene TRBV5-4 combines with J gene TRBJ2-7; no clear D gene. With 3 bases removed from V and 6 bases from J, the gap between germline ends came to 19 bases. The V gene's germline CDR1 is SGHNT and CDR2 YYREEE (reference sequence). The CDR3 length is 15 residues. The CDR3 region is CASSWVGSNFGEQYF. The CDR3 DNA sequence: TGTGCCAGCAGCTGGGTGGGCAGCAACTTCGGCGAGCAGTACTTC.

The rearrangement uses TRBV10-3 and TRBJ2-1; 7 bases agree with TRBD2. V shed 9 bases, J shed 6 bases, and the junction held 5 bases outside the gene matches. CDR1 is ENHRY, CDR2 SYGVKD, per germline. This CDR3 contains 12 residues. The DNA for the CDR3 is TGTGCCATATGGGAGGGTCTCAATGAGCAGTTCTTC. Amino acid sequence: CAIWEGLNEQFF.

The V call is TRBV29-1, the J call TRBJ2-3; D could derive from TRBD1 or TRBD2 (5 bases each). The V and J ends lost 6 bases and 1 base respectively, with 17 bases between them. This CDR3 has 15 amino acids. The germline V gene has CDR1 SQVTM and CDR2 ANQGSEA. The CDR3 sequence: CSVLLGRKGTDTQYF. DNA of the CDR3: TGCAGCGTACTCTTGGGACGGAAAGGCACAGATACGCAGTATTTT.

CDR3 region: CASSEEEKLFF. The CDR3 region has the DNA TGTGCCAGCAGTGAAGAGGAAAAACTGTTTTTT. This chain connects TRBV2 to TRBJ1-4, with no clear D. Germline CDR1 and CDR2: SNHLY and FYNNEI. V was cut by 1 base and J by 8 bases, with 2 bases left in between. The CDR3 extends over 11 amino acids.

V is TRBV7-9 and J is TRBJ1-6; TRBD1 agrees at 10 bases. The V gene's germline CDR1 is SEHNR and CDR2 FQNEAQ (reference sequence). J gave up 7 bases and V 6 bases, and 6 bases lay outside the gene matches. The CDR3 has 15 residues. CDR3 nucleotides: TGTGCCAGCAGGGCACCGGGACAGGGGAATTCACCCCTCCACTTT. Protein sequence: CASRAPGQGNSPLHF. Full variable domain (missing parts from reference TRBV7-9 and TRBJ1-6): DTGVSQNPRHKITKRGQNVTFRCDPISEHNRLYWYRQTLGQGPEFLTYFQNEAQLEKSRLLSDRFSAERPKGSFSTLEIQRTEQGDSAMYLCASRAPGQGNSPLHFGNGTRLTVT.

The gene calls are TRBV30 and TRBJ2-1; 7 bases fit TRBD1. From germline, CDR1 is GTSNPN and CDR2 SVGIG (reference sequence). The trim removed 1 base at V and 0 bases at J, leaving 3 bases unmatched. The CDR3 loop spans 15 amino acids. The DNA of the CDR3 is TGTGCCTGGAGTGAGGGACAGAGCTCCTACAATGAGCAGTTCTTC. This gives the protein CAWSEGQSSYNEQFF.

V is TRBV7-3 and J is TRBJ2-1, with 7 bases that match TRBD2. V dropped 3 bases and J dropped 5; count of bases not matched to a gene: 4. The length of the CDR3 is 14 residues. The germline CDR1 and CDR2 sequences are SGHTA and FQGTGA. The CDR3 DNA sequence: TGTGCCAGCAGCTTGGCGGGGGTTGACAATGAGCAGTTCTTC. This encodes CASSLAGVDNEQFF.

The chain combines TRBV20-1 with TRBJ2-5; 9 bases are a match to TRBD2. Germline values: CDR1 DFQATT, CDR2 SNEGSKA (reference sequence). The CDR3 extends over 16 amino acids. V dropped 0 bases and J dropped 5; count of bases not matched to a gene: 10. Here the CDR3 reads CSARDWGGRAPETQYF. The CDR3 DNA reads TGCAGTGCTAGAGATTGGGGCGGGAGGGCCCCGGAGACCCAGTACTTC.

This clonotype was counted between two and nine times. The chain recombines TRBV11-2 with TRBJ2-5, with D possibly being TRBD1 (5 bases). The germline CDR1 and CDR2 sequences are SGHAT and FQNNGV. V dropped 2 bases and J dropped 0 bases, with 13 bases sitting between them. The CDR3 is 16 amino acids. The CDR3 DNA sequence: TGTGCCAGCAGCTTAATAGGGCGACAGAACCAAGAGACCCAGTACTTC. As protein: CASSLIGRQNQETQYF.

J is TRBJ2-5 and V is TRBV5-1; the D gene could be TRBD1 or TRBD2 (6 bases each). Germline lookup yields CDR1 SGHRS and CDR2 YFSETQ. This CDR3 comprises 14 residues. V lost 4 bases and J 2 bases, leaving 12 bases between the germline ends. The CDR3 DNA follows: TGCGCCAGCAGCGCGGGACACCCGCAAGAGACCCAGTACTTC. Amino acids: CASSAGHPQETQYF.